This T cell receptor beta chain came from a study of identical twins. This CDR3 has 13 amino acids. Per germline, CDR1 SEHNR and CDR2 FQNEAQ (reference sequence). With 6 bases removed from V and 7 bases from J, the gap between germline ends came to 16 bases. TCRdb analysed the 5' RACE reads with MiXCR anew, one entry per CDR3 protein. Of about 460,000 distinct CDR3 sequences in the sample, 11% to 15% were seen once. The data were also submitted as part of a second study, on yellow fever vaccine responses in identical twins.

J is TRBJ2-7 and V is TRBV7-9; D is ambiguous. Input material: CD4+ T cells sorted from blood. The TCR comes from a woman aged 18-35 years in good health. CDR3 DNA sequence: TGTGCCAGCAGTACCGCCCCTGATGGGGAGCAGTACTTC. Residues: CASSTAPDGEQYF.